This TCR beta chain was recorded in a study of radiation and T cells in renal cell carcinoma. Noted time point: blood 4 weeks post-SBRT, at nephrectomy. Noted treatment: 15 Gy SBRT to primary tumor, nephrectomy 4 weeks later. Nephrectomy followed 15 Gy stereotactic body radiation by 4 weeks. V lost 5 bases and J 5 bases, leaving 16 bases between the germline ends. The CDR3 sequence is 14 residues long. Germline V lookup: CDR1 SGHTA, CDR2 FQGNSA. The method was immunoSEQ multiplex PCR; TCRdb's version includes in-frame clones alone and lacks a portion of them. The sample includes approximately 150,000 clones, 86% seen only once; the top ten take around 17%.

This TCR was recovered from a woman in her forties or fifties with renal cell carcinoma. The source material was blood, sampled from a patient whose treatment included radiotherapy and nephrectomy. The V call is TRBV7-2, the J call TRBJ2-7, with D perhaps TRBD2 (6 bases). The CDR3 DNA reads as TGTGCCAGCAGCAACCGGAGGGGAGGTGACGAGCAGTACTTC. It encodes CASSNRRGGDEQYF. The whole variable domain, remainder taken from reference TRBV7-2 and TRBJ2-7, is GAGVSQSPSNKVTEKGKDVELRCDPISGHTALYWYRQSLGQGLEFLIYFQGNSAPDKSGLPSDRFSAERTGGSVSTLTIQRTQQEDSAVYLCASSNRRGGDEQYFGPGTRLTVT.